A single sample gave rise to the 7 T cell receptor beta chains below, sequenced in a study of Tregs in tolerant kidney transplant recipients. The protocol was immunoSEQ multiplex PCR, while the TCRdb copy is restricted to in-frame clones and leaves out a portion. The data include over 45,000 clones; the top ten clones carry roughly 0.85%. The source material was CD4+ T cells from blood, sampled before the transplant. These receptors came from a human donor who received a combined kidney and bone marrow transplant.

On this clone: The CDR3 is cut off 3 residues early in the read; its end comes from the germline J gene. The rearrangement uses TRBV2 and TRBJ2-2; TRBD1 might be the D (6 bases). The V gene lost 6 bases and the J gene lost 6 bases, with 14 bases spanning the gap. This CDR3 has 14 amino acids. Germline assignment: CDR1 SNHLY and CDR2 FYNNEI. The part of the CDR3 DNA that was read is TGTGCCAGCAGGGATACAGGGTCTGCCGGGGAG. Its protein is CASRDTGSAGE. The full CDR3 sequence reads CASRDTGSAGELFF.

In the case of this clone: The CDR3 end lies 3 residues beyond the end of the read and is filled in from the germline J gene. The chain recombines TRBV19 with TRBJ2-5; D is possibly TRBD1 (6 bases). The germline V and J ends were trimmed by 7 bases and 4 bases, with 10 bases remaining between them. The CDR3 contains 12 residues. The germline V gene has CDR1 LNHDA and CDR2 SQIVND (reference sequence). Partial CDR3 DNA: TGTGCCAGTATGGGGGCGGGAGAGACC. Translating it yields CASMGAGET. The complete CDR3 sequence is CASMGAGETQYF.

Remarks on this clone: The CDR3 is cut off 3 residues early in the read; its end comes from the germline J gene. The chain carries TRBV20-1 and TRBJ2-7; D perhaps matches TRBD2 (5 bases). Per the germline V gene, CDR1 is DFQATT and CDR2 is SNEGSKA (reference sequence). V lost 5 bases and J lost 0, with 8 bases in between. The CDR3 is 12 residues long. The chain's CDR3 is CSALLGSYEQYF. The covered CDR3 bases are TGCAGTGCTCTACTAGGCTCCTACGAG.

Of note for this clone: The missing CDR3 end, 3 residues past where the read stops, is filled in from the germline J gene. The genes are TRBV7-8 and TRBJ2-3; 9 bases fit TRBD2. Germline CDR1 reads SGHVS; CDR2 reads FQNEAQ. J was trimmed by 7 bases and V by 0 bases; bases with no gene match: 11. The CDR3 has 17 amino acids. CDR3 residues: CASSLAPAAGGPNTQYF. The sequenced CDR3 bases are TGTGCCAGCAGCTTAGCCCCGGCGGCGGGAGGGCCTAATACG.

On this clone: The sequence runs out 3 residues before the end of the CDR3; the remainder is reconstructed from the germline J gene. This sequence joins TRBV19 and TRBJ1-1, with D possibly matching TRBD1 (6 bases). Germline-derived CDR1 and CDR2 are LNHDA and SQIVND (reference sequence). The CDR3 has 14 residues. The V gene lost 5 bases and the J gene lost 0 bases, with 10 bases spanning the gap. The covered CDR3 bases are TGTGCCAGTAGTCGAGGGGGAATGAACACTGAA. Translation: CASSRGGMNTE. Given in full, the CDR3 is CASSRGGMNTEAFF.

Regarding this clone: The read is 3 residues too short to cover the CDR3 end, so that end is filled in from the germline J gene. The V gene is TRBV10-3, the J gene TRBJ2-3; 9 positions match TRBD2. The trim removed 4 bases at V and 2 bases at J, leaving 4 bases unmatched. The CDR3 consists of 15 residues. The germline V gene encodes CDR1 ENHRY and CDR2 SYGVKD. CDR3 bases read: TGTGCCATCAGTGCAAGACTAGCGGACACAGATACG. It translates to CAISARLADTDT. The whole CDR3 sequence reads CAISARLADTDTQYF.

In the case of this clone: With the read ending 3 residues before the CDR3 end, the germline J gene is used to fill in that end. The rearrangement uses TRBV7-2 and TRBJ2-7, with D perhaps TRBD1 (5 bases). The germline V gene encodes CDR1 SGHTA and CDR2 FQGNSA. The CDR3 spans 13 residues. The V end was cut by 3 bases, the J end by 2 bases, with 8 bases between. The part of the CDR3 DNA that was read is TGTGCCAGCAGCTTTGACAGAGCCTACGAG. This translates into CASSFDRAYE. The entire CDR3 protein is CASSFDRAYEQYF.